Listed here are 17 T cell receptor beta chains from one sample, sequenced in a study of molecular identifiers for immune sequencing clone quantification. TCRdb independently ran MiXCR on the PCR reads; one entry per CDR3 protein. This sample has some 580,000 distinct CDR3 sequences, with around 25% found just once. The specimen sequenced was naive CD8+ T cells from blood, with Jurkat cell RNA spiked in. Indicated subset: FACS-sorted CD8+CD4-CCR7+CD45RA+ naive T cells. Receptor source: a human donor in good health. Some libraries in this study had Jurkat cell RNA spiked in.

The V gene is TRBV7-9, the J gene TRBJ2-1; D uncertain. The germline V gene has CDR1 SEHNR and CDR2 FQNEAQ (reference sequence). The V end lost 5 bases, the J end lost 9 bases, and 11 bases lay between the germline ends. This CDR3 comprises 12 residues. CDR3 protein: CASSPPWGEQFF. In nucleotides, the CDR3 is TGTGCCAGCAGCCCTCCCTGGGGTGAGCAGTTCTTC. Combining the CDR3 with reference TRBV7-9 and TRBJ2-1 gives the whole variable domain DTGVSQNPRHKITKRGQNVTFRCDPISEHNRLYWYRQTLGQGPEFLTYFQNEAQLEKSRLLSDRFSAERPKGSFSTLEIQRTEQGDSAMYLCASSPPWGEQFFGPGTRLTVL.

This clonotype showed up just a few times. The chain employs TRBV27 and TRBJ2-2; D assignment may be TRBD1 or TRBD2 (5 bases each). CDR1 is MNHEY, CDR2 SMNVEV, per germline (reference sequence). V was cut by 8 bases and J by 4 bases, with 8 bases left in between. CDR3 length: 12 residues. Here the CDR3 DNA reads TGTGCCAGCGCGAGGGGCACCGGGGAGCTGTTTTTT. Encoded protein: CASARGTGELFF.

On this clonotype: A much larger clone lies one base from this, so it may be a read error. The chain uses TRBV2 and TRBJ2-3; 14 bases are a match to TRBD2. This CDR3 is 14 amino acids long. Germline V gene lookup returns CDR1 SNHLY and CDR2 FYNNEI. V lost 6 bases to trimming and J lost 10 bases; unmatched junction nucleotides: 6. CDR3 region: CASRGLAGEKAQYF. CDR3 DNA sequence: TGTGCCAGCAGGGGACTAGCGGGAGAGAAGGCGCAGTATTTT.

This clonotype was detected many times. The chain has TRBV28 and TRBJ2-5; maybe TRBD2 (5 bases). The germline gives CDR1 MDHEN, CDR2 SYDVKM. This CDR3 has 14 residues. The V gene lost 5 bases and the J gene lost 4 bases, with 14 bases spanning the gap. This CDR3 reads CASSPYGMGETQYF. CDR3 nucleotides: TGTGCCAGCAGTCCCTACGGGATGGGAGAGACCCAGTACTTC.

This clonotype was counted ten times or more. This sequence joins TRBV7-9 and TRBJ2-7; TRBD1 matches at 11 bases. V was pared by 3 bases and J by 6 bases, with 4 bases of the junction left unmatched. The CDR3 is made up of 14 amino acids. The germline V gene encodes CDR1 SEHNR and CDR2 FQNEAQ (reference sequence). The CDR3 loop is CASSFAGTGGEQYF. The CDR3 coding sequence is TGTGCCAGCAGCTTTGCCGGGACAGGGGGCGAGCAGTACTTC.

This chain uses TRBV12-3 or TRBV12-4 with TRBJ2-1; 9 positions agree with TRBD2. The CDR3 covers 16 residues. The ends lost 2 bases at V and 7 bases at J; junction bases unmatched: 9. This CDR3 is CASSLPVGTSMNEQFF. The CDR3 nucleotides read TGTGCCAGCAGTTTACCAGTGGGGACTAGCATGAATGAGCAGTTCTTC.

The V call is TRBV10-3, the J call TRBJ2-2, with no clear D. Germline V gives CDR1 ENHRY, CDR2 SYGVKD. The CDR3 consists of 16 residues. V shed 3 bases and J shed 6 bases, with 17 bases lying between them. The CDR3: CAISDPLGFIPGELFF. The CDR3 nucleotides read TGTGCCATCAGTGACCCCCTAGGATTCATACCCGGGGAGCTGTTTTTT.

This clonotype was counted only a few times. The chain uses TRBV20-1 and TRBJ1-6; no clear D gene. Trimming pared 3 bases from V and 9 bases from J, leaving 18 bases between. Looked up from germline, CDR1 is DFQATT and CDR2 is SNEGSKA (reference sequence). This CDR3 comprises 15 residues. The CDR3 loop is CSASAGMWEISPLHF. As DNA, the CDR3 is TGCAGTGCTAGCGCCGGGATGTGGGAAATTTCACCCCTCCACTTT.

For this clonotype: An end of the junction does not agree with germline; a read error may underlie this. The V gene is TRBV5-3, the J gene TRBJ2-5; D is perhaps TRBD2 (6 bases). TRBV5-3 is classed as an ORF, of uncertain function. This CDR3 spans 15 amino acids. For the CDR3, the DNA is TGTGCCAGCAGCTTGGTTCCCGGGAGCCAAGGGACCCAGTACTTC. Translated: CASSLVPGSQGTQYF.

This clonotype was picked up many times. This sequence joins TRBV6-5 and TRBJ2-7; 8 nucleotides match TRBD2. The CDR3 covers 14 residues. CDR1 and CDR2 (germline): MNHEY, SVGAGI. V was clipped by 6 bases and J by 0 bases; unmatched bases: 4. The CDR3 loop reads CASRLAGSSYEQYF. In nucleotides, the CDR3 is TGTGCCAGCAGATTAGCGGGGAGCTCCTACGAGCAGTACTTC.

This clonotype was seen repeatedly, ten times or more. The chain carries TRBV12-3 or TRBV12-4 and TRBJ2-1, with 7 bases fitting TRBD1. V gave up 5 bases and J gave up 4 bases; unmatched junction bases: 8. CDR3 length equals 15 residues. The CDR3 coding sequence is TGTGCCAGCAGTATCAAGACAGGGCAATACAATGAGCAGTTCTTC. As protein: CASSIKTGQYNEQFF.

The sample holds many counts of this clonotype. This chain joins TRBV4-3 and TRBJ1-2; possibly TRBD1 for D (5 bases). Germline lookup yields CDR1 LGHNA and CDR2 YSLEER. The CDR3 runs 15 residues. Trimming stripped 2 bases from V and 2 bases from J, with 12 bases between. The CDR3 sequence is CASSQLEGLNYGYTF. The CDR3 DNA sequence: TGCGCCAGCAGCCAATTGGAGGGGTTGAACTATGGCTACACCTTC.

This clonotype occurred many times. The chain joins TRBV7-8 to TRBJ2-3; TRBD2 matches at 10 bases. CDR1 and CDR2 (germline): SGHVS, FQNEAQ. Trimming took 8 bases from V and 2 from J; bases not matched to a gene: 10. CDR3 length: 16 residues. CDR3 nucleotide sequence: TGTGCCAGCGGCAAAACTAGCGGGGCCGACACAGATACGCAGTATTTT. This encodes CASGKTSGADTDTQYF.

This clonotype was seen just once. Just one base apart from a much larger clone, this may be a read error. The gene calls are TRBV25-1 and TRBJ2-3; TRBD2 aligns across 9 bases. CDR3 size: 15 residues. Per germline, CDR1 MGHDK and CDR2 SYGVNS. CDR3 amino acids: CASSDVAGATVTQYF. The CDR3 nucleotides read TGTGCCAGCAGTGATGTAGCGGGGGCCACAGTTACGCAGTATTTT.

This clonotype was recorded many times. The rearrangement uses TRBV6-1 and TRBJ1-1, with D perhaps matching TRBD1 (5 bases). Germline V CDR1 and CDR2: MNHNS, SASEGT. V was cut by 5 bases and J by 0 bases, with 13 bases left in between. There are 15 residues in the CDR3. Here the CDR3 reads CASSSRDDVNTEAFF. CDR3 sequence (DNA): TGTGCCAGCAGTAGCCGGGACGACGTGAACACTGAAGCTTTCTTT.

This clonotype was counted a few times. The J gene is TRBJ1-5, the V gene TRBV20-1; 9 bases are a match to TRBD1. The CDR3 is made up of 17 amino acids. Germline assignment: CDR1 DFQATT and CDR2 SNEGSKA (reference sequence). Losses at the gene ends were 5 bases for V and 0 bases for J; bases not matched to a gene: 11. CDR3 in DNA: TGCAGTGCTCACCCTCCGGGACAGGGCTTTAGCAATCAGCCCCAGCATTTT. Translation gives CSAHPPGQGFSNQPQHF.

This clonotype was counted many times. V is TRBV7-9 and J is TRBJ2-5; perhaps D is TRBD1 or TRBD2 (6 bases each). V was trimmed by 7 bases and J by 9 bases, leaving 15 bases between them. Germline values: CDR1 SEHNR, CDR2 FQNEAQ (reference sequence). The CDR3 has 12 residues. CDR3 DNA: TGTGCCAGCACCCCATTGGAGGGGGCCCAGTACTTC. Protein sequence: CASTPLEGAQYF.